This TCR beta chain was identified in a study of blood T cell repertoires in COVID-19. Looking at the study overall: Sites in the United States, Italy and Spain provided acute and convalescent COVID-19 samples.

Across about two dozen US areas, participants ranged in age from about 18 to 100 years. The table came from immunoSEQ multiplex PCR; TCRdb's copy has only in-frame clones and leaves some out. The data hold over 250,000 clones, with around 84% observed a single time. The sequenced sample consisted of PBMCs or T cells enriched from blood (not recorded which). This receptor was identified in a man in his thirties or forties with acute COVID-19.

The DNA for the CDR3 is TGTGCCAGCCTTCCTGTCCGGCGGGACCTCTATGGCTACACCTTC. Protein product: CASLPVRRDLYGYTF. The V call is TRBV7-9, the J call TRBJ1-2; D possibly corresponds to TRBD1 (5 bases). The CDR3 extends over 15 amino acids. Trimming left V 8 bases short and J 4 bases short, with 20 bases between. CDR1 and CDR2 from the germline V gene are SEHNR and FQNEAQ (reference sequence).